This passage covers 20 T cell receptor beta chains from one sample sequenced in a study of cytomegalovirus exposure and HLA in healthy donors (dated by TCRdb to 2016 to 2017). The library was obtained by the immunoSEQ multiplex PCR assay. A mixture of 60 forward primers for TCR Vbeta segments and 13 reverse primers for TCR Jbeta segments was used in the multiplex PCR. TCRdb mirrors the immuneACCESS table, restricted to in-frame sequences. Some clones are absent from its copies; in checked studies, under half trace to an unresolved V gene, and the reason for the others is unknown. The sample has about 130,000 clones on record, around 74% of them singletons. Approximately 5.4% of the sample belongs to the ten largest clones. The sequenced material came from PBMCs. The source of these receptors is a woman aged 50 to 60 in good health and CMV-seropositive.

This chain connects TRBV9 to TRBJ1-6; TRBD1 aligns across 7 bases. V lost 3 bases, J lost 7 bases, and 10 bases stayed unmatched. CDR3 length equals 16 residues. Per germline, CDR1 SGDLS and CDR2 YYNGEE. The CDR3 DNA follows: TGTGCCAGCAGCGGGGGGTTCCCAGGGGGGAATTCACCCCTCCACTTT. Translating gives CASSGGFPGGNSPLHF. The complete variable domain, with remaining parts taken from reference TRBV9 and TRBJ1-6, reads DSGVTQTPKHLITATGQRVTLRCSPRSGDLSVYWYQQSLDQGLQFLIQYYNGEERAKGNILERFSAQQFPDLHSELNLSSLELGDSALYFCASSGGFPGGNSPLHFGNGTRLTVT.

The chain has TRBV2 and TRBJ2-7; 7 bases align to TRBD1. V shed 4 bases, J shed 0 bases, and the junction held 3 bases outside the gene matches. CDR1 is SNHLY and CDR2 is FYNNEI in the germline V gene. The CDR3 is 14 amino acids. CDR3 nucleotides: TGTGCCAGCAGTGGGGACAGAGACTCCTACGAGCAGTACTTC. It codes for CASSGDRDSYEQYF.

This clone was observed a single time. The junction and the germline gene differ at one end; a read error may be behind it. As DNA, the CDR3 is TGCGTAGGGGGTAGGGGGACGAACACCGGGGAGCTGTTTTTT. Translating it yields CVGGRGTNTGELFF. This sequence joins TRBV7-9 and TRBJ2-2, with a tentative D call TRBD1 (6 bases). This CDR3 has 14 amino acids. Per germline, CDR1 SEHNR and CDR2 FQNEAQ (reference sequence). The full variable domain, completed using reference TRBV7-9 and TRBJ2-2, is DTGVSQNPRHKITKRGQNVTFRCDPISEHNRLYWYRQTLGQGPEFLTYFQNEAQLEKSRLLSDRFSAERPKGSFSTLEIQRTEQGDSAMYLCVGGRGTNTGELFFGEGSRLTVL.

The chain has TRBV15 and TRBJ1-6; 8 nucleotides agree with TRBD1. V dropped 3 bases and J dropped 8; count of bases not matched to a gene: 9. The CDR3 is made up of 16 amino acids. From germline, CDR1 is LNHNV and CDR2 YYDKDF (reference sequence). Written as DNA, the CDR3 is TGTGCCACCAGCAGGGATCCGGGACAGGCCCATTCACCCCTCCACTTT. The encoded protein is CATSRDPGQAHSPLHF. Based on the CDR3 plus reference TRBV15 and TRBJ1-6, the full variable domain is DAMVIQNPRYQVTQFGKPVTLSCSQTLNHNVMYWYQQKSSQAPKLLFHYYDKDFNNEADTPDNFQSRRPNTSFCFLDIRSPGLGDTAMYLCATSRDPGQAHSPLHFGNGTRLTVT.

Worth noting for this clone: The junction departs from germline at one end; a sequencing error may be responsible. The rearrangement links TRBV6-5 to TRBJ1-2, with D hard to call. Germline CDR1 and CDR2: MNHEY and SVGAGI. This CDR3 contains 15 residues. The CDR3 protein is CASSYSGFTRYGYPF. The CDR3 region has the DNA TGTGCCAGCAGTTACTCCGGGTTCACCAGATATGGCTACCCCTTC.

The V and J genes are TRBV10-3 and TRBJ2-7; tentative D call: TRBD2 (7 bases). Germline V gene lookup returns CDR1 ENHRY and CDR2 SYGVKD. V was pared by 10 bases and J by 3 bases, with 13 bases between. This CDR3 is 12 amino acids long. CDR3 DNA: TGTGCCAGCGGGGGCCAAATCTACGAGCAGTACTTC. Translation: CASGGQIYEQYF.

This clone was counted between two and nine times. The J gene is TRBJ2-5, the V gene TRBV6-1; a weak D match, TRBD2 (5 bases). Between the trimmed V and J ends, which lost 3 bases and 5 bases, there was a span of 13 bases. Germline-derived CDR1 and CDR2 are MNHNS and SASEGT. The CDR3 runs 14 residues. CDR3 loop: CASSDTGNRETQYF. The CDR3, as DNA: TGTGCCAGCAGTGATACGGGGAACCGGGAGACCCAGTACTTC.

The chain links TRBV19 to TRBJ1-1; D possibly corresponds to TRBD1 (6 bases). The CDR3 is 15 amino acids. V lost 5 bases and J 1 base, leaving 14 bases between the germline ends. Per the germline V gene, CDR1 is LNHDA and CDR2 is SQIVND (reference sequence). The CDR3 DNA follows: TGTGCCAGTAGTGCCGATACAGGGAGGAACACTGAAGCTTTCTTT. This encodes CASSADTGRNTEAFF. The full variable domain, in which reference TRBV19 and TRBJ1-1 provide the parts outside the CDR3, is DGGITQSPKYLFRKEGQNVTLSCEQNLNHDAMYWYRQDPGQGLRLIYYSQIVNDFQKGDIAEGYSVSREKKESFPLTVTSAQKNPTAFYLCASSADTGRNTEAFFGQGTRLTVV.

This rearrangement joins TRBV6-1 to TRBJ1-2; 11 bases line up with TRBD1. V lost 7 bases, J lost 4 bases, and 5 bases stayed unmatched. The CDR3 is 14 residues long. Germline values: CDR1 MNHNS, CDR2 SASEGT. CDR3 sequence: CASIPGQGVYGYTF. The CDR3 coding sequence is TGTGCCAGCATTCCGGGACAGGGGGTCTATGGCTACACCTTC.

This clone showed up just a few times. The CDR3 nucleotides read TGTGCCTTTCTGGATCGACAGGGGGCTTATGAAAAACTGTTTTTT. Its protein is CAFLDRQGAYEKLFF. The chain has TRBV30 and TRBJ1-4, with 10 bases fitting TRBD1. Losses at the gene ends were 7 bases for V and 6 bases for J; bases not matched to a gene: 11. CDR3 length: 15 amino acids. Looked up from germline, CDR1 is GTSNPN and CDR2 is SVGIG (reference sequence).

This chain uses TRBV7-9 with TRBJ1-1; the match to TRBD1 covers 9 bases. This CDR3 region has 15 residues. Per the germline V gene, CDR1 is SEHNR and CDR2 is FQNEAQ (reference sequence). J was trimmed by 5 bases and V by 5 bases; bases with no gene match: 9. Here the CDR3 reads CASSNRGQGKTEAFF. CDR3 DNA: TGTGCCAGCAGCAATAGGGGACAGGGAAAGACTGAAGCTTTCTTT.

This clone was counted once. V usage is TRBV6-5 and J usage is TRBJ1-5; D not certain. The CDR3 is made up of 12 amino acids. Germline CDR1 MNHEY, CDR2 SVGAGI. Trimming removed 6 bases from V and 5 bases from J, with 8 bases in between. CDR3 loop: CASSNRDQPQHF. In DNA, the CDR3 is TGTGCCAGCAGCAACAGAGATCAGCCCCAGCATTTT.

The J gene is TRBJ2-2, the V gene TRBV29-1, with 9 bases lining up with TRBD2. Per the germline V gene, CDR1 is SQVTM and CDR2 is ANQGSEA. Trimming took 3 bases from V and 4 from J; bases not matched to a gene: 3. The CDR3 runs to 14 residues. This CDR3 reads CSVERGGGTGELFF. Here the CDR3 DNA reads TGCAGCGTTGAGCGGGGGGGCGGCACCGGGGAGCTGTTTTTT.

This chain connects TRBV5-4 to TRBJ2-7; D unresolved. Germline CDR1 reads SGHNT; CDR2 reads YYREEE (reference sequence). V was shortened by 1 base and J by 5 bases, with 13 bases between the two germline ends. This CDR3 is built from 14 residues. CDR3 sequence reads: CASSLPSLGNEQYF. The CDR3 DNA reads TGTGCCAGCAGCTTGCCCTCACTGGGCAACGAGCAGTACTTC. The whole variable domain, remainder taken from reference TRBV5-4 and TRBJ2-7, is ETGVTQSPTHLIKTRGQQVTLRCSSQSGHNTVSWYQQALGQGPQFIFQYYREEENGRGNFPPRFSGLQFPNYSSELNVNALELDDSALYLCASSLPSLGNEQYFGPGTRLTVT.

The chain recombines TRBV27 with TRBJ2-3; 8 bases match TRBD1. The CDR3 spans 14 residues. The V and J ends lost 6 bases and 5 bases, in that order; junction bases with no gene match: 7. The germline V gene encodes CDR1 MNHEY and CDR2 SMNVEV (reference sequence). The CDR3 region is CASRLRTGLDTQYF. The CDR3 DNA reads TGTGCCAGCAGACTCCGGACAGGGTTAGATACGCAGTATTTT.

In its sample, this clone was seen a few times. The chain links TRBV6-1 to TRBJ2-1, with a tentative D call TRBD1 (5 bases). The CDR3 is 15 residues long. V lost 6 bases and J lost 0, with 12 bases in between. Germline V CDR1 and CDR2: MNHNS, SASEGT. The CDR3 sequence is CASSQGTSSYNEQFF. Written as DNA, the CDR3 is TGTGCCAGCAGCCAGGGAACCAGCTCCTACAATGAGCAGTTCTTC.

V and J are TRBV5-4 and TRBJ2-3; perhaps TRBD2 as D (5 bases). CDR1 and CDR2 (germline): SGHNT, YYREEE (reference sequence). The CDR3 extends over 15 amino acids. With 5 bases removed from V and 7 bases from J, the gap between germline ends came to 20 bases. CDR3 in amino acids: CASSTERAASYTQYF. CDR3 bases: TGTGCCAGCAGTACAGAGAGAGCGGCATCGTATACGCAGTATTTT. Based on the CDR3 plus reference TRBV5-4 and TRBJ2-3, the full variable domain is ETGVTQSPTHLIKTRGQQVTLRCSSQSGHNTVSWYQQALGQGPQFIFQYYREEENGRGNFPPRFSGLQFPNYSSELNVNALELDDSALYLCASSTERAASYTQYFGPGTRLTVL.

The chain joins TRBV19 to TRBJ2-7; no clear D. This CDR3 has 14 residues. Between the trimmed V and J ends, which lost 3 bases and 2 bases, there was a span of 11 bases. Germline assignment: CDR1 LNHDA and CDR2 SQIVND (reference sequence). The CDR3 coding sequence is TGTGCCAGTAGTATGGGCCACCCCACCTACGAGCAGTACTTC. Amino acids: CASSMGHPTYEQYF.

This clone appeared a few times. The chain recombines TRBV6-1 with TRBJ1-6, with D perhaps TRBD1 (6 bases). The V end lost 5 bases, the J end lost 5 bases, and 10 bases lay between the germline ends. In germline, CDR1 is MNHNS, CDR2 SASEGT. This CDR3 spans 14 amino acids. The CDR3 DNA follows: TGTGCCAGCAGTCCAAGGACAGATAATTCACCCCTCCACTTT. This sequence encodes CASSPRTDNSPLHF.

The V gene is TRBV5-4, the J gene TRBJ2-7; 12 bases map to TRBD1. J lost 1 base, V lost 3 bases, and 8 bases had no gene match. Germline-derived CDR1 and CDR2 are SGHNT and YYREEE (reference sequence). The CDR3 consists of 17 residues. The CDR3 here is CASSSRDRGPLSYEQYF. Here the CDR3 DNA reads TGTGCCAGCAGCTCCCGGGACAGGGGGCCTCTATCCTACGAGCAGTACTTC.